What follows is one T cell receptor (beta chain) and its context. The sample belongs to a study of cytomegalovirus exposure and HLA in healthy donors. Trimming cost V 2 bases and J 0 bases, with 23 bases left between them. Germline CDR1 and CDR2: SGHTA and FQGTGA. This CDR3 has 20 residues. Both 60 Vbeta primers and 13 Jbeta primers went into the PCR. Assay: immunoSEQ multiplex PCR; the TCRdb copy retains only in-frame clones and omits some. Seen here are roughly 170,000 clones, roughly four fifths observed once, and the top ten hold less than 1%. The chain combines TRBV7-3 with TRBJ2-1; D may be TRBD2 (6 bases). This receptor was taken from a female donor in good health and CMV-seronegative. Sequencing was carried out using PBMCs. Written as DNA, the CDR3 is TGTGCCAGCAGCTTAGGGGCGGCGGTCCGACTAGAGGGCTCCTACAATGAGCAGTTCTTC. Its translation: CASSLGAAVRLEGSYNEQFF.